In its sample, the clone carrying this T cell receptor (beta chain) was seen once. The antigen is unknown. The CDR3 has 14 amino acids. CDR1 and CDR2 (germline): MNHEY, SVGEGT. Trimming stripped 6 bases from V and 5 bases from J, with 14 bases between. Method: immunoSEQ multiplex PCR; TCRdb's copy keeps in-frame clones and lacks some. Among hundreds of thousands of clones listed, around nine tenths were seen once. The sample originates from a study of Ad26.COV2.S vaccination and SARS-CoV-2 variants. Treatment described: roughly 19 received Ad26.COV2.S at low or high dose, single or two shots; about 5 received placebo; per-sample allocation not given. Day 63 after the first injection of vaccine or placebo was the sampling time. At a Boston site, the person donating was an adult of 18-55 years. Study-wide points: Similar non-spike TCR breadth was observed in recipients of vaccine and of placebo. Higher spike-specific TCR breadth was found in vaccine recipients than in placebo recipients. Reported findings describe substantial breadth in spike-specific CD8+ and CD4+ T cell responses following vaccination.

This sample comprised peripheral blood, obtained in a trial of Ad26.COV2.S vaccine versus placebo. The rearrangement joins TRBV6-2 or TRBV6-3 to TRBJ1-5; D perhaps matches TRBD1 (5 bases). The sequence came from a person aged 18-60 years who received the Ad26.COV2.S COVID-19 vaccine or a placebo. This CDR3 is CASSLGGFYQPQHF. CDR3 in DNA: TGTGCCAGCAGCCTTGGGGGGTTCTATCAGCCCCAGCATTTT.